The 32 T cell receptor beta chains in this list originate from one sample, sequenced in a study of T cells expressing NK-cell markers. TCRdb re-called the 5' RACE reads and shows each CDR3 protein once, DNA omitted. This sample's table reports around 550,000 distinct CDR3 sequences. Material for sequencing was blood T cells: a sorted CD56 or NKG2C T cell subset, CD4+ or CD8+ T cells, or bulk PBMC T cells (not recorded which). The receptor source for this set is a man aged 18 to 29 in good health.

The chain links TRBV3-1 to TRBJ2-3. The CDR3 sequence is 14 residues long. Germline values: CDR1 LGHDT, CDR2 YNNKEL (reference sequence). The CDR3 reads CASSQGAESDTQYF.

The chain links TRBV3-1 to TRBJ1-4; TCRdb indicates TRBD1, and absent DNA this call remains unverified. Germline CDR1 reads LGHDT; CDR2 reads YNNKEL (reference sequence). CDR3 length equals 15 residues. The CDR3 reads CASSLLRTAPEKLFF. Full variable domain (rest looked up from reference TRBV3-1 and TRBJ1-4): DTAVSQTPKYLVTQMGNDKSIKCEQNLGHDTMYWYKQDSKKFLKIMFSYNNKELIINETVPNRFSPKSPDKAHLNLHINSLELGDSAVYFCASSLLRTAPEKLFFGSGTQLSVL.

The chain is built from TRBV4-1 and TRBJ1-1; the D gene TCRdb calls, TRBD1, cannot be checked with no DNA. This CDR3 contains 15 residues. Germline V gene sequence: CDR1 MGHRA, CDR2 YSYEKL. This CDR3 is CASSPLGTGTGEAFF.

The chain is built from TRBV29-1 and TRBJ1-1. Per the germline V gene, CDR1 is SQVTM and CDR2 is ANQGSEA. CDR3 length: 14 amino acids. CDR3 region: CSVYFGRGGFVAFF.

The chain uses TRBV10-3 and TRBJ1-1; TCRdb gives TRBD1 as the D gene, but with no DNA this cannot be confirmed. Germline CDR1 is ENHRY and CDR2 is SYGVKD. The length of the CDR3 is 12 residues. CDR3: CAISEDSQKAFF.

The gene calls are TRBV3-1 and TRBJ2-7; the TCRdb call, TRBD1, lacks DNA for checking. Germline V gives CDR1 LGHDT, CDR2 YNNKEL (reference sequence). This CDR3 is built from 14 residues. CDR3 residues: CASSQQTARYEQYF.

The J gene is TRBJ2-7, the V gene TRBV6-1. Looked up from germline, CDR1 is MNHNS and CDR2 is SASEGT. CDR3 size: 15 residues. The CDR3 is CASSKDWGPPFEQYF.

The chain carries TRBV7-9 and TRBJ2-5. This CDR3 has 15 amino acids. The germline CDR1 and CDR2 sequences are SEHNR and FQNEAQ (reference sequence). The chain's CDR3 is CASRSSGSRGETQYF. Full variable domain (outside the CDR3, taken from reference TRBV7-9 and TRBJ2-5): DTGVSQNPRHKITKRGQNVTFRCDPISEHNRLYWYRQTLGQGPEFLTYFQNEAQLEKSRLLSDRFSAERPKGSFSTLEIQRTEQGDSAMYLCASRSSGSRGETQYFGPGTRLLVL.

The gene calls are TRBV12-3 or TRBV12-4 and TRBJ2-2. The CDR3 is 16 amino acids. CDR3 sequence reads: CASSLPGGGISGELFF.

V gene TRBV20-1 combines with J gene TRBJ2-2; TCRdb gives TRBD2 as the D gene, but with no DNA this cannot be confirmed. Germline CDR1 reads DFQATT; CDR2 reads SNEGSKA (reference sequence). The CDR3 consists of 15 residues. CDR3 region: CSAKGLGLNTGELFF.

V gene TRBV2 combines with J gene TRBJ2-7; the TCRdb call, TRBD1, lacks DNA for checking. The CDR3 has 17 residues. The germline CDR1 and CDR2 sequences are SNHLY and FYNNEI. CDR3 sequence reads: CASSDPGAPTSPYEQYF.

This CDR3 reads CASSETFYGYTF. The V gene is TRBV5-1, the J gene TRBJ1-2. Germline assignment: CDR1 SGHRS and CDR2 YFSETQ. This CDR3 is 12 amino acids long.

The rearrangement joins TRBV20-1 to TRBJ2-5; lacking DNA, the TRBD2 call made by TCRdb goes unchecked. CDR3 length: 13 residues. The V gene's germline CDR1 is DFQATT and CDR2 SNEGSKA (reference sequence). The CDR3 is CSAVAGVDETQYF.

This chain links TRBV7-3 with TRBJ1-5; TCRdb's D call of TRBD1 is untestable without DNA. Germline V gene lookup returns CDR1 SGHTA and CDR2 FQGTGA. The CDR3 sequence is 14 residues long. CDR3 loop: CASRPPGGSQPQHF.

The CDR3 here is CASSYFEQQETQYF. This chain links TRBV6-5 with TRBJ2-5. The CDR3 is 14 amino acids. Looked up from germline, CDR1 is MNHEY and CDR2 is SVGAGI.

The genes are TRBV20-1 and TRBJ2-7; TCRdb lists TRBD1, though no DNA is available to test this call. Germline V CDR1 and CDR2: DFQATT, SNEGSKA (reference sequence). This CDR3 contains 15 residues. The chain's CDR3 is CSAPDSGQGSYEQYF.

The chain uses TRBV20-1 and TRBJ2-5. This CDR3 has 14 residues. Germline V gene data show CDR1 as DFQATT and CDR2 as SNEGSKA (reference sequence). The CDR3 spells CSASIRPRQETQYF.

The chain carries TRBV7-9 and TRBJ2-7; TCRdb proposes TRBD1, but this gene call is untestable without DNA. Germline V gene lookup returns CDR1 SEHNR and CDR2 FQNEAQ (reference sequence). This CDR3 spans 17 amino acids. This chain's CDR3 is CASSLVQGDFHSYEQYF.

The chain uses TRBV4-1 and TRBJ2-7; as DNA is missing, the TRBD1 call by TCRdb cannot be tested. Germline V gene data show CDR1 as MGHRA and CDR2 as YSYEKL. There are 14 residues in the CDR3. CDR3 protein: CASSPAPQSYEQYF.

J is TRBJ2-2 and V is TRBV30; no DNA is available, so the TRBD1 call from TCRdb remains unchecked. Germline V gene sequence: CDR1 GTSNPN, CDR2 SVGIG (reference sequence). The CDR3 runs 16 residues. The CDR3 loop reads CAWTERGYPNTGELFF. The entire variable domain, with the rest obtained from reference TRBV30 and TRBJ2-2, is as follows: SQTIHQWPATLVQPVGSPLSLECTVEGTSNPNLYWYRQAAGRGLQLLFYSVGIGQISSEVPQNLSASRPQDRQFILSSKKLLLSDSGFYLCAWTERGYPNTGELFFGEGSRLTVL.

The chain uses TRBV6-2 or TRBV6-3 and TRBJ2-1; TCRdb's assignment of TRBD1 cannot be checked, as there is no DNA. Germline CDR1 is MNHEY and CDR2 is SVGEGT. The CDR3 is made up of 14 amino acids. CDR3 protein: CASSYERGYNEQFF.

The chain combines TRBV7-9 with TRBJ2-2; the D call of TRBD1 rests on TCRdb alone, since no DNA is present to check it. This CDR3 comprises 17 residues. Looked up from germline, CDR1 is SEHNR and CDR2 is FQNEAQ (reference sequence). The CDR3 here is CASSRKQGVMSTGELFF.

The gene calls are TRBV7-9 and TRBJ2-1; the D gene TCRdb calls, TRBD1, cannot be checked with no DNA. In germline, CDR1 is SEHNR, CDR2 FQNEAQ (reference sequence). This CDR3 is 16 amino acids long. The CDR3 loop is CASTITRDTGSVEQFF.

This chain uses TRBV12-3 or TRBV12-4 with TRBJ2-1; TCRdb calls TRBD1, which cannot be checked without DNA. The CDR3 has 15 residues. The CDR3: CASSLRQGKYNEQFF.

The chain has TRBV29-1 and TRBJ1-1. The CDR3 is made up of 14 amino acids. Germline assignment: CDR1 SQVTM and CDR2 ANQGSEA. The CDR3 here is CSVMGKIMNTEAFF.

The CDR3: CASSYGRTGLSSDTQYF. This rearrangement joins TRBV6-5 to TRBJ2-3; TCRdb names TRBD1, which stays unverified in the absence of DNA. Germline values: CDR1 MNHEY, CDR2 SVGAGI. CDR3 length equals 17 residues.

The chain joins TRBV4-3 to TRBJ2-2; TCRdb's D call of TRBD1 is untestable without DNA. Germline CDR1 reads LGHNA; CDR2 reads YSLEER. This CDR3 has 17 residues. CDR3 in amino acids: CASSQGAGTGRAGELFF.

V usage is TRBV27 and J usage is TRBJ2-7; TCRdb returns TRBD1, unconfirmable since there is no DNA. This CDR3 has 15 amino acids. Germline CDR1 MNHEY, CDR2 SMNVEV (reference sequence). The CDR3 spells CASSYARGARDEQYF.

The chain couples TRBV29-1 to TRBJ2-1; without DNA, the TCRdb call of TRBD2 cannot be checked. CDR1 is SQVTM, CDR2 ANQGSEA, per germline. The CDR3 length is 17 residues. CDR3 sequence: CSVDPPGLAGEYNEQFF.

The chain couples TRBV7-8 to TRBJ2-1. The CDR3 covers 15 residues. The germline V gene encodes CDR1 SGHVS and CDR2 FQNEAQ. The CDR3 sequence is CASSLALAVDNEQFF.

CDR3 residues: CASSTPEGSEQFF. J is TRBJ2-1 and V is TRBV5-1; TCRdb calls TRBD2, which cannot be checked without DNA. Germline assignment: CDR1 SGHRS and CDR2 YFSETQ. The CDR3 extends over 13 amino acids.

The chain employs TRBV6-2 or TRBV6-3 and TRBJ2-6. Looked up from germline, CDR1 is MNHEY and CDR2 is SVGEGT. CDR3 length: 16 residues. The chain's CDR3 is CASSYEPPAGANVLTF.